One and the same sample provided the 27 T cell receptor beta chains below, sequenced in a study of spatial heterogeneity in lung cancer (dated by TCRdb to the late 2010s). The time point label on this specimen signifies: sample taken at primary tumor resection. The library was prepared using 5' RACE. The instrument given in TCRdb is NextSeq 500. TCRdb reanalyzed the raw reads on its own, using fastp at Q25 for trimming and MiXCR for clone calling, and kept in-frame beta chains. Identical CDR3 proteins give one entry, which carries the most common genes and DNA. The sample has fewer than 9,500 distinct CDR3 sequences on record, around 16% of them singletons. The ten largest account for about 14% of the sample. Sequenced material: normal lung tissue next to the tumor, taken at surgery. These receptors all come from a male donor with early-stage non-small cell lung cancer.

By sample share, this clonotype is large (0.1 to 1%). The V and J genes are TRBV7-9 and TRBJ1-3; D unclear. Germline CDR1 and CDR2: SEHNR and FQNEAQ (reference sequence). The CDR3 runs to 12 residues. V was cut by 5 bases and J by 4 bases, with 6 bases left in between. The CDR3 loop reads CASSAQGNTIYF. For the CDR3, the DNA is TGTGCCAGCAGCGCTCAGGGAAACACCATATATTTT.

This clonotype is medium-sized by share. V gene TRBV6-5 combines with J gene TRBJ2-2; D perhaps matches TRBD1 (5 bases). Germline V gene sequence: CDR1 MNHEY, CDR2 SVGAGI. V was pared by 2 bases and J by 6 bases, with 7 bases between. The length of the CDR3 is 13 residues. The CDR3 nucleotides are TGTGCCAGCAGTTACAAAGGGGCCGGGGAGCTGTTTTTT. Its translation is CASSYKGAGELFF.

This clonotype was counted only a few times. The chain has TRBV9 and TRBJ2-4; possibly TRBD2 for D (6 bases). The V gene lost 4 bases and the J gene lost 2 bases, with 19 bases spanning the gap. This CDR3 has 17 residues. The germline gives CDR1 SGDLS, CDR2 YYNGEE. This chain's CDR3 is CASSLDGGDGTKNIQYF. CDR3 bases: TGTGCCAGCAGCTTAGATGGAGGGGACGGAACCAAAAACATTCAGTACTTC.

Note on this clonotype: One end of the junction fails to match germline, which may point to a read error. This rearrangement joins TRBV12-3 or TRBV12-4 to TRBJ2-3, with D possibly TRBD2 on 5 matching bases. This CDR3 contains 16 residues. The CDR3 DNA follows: TGTGTCAGCAGTTTAGCGCTCCTAGTCGGAACAGATACGCAGTATTTT. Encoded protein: CVSSLALLVGTDTQYF.

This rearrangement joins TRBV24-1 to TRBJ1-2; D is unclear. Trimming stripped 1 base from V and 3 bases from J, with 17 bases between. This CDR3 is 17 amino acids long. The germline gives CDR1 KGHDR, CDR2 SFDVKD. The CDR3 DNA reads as TGTGCCACCAGTGATTTCCCCGCCATCTCCTCGGACTATGGCTACACCTTC. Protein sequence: CATSDFPAISSDYGYTF.

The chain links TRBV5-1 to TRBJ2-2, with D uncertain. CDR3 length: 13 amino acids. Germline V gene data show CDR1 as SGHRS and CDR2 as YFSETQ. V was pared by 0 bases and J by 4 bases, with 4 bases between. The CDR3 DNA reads TGCGCCAGCAGCTTGGGGAGCACCGGGGAGCTGTTTTTT. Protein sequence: CASSLGSTGELFF.

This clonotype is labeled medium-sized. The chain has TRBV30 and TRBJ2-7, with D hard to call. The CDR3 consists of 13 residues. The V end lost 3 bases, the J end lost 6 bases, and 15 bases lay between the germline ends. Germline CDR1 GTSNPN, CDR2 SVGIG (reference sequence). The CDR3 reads CAWSVGPTSEQYF. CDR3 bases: TGTGCCTGGAGCGTGGGTCCGACCAGCGAGCAGTACTTC. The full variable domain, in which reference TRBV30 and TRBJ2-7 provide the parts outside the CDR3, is SQTIHQWPATLVQPVGSPLSLECTVEGTSNPNLYWYRQAAGRGLQLLFYSVGIGQISSEVPQNLSASRPQDRQFILSSKKLLLSDSGFYLCAWSVGPTSEQYFGPGTRLTVT.

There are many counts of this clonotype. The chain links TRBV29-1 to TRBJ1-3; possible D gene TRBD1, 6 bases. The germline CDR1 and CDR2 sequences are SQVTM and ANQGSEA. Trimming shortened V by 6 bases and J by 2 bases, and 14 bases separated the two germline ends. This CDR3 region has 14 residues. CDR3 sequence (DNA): TGCAGCGTAGGCCATGACAGGCCTGGAAACACCATATATTTT. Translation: CSVGHDRPGNTIYF.

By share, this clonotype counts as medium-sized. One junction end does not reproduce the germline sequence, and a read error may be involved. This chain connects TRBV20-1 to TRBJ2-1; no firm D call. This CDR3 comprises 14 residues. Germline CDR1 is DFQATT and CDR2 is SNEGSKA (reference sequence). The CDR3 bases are TGCAGTGCTGGAGACCCGCAGTTTGGGAATGAGCAGTTCTTC. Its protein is CSAGDPQFGNEQFF.

In DNA form, the CDR3 reads TGTGCCAGCAGCTTGGGGACGCCAGAGACCCAGTACTTC. Amino acids: CASSLGTPETQYF. V and J are TRBV7-9 and TRBJ2-5, with D perhaps given as TRBD1 or TRBD2 (5 bases each). The ends were cut back, 3 bases at V and 4 bases at J, with 9 bases in the middle. Germline CDR1 reads SEHNR; CDR2 reads FQNEAQ (reference sequence). This CDR3 contains 13 residues.

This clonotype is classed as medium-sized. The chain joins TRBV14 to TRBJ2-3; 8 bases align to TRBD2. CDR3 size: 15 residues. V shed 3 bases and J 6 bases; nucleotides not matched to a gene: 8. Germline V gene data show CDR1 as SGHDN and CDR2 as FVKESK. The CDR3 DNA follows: TGTGCCAGCAGCCAGGATAGCGGGATGGGGGATACGCAGTATTTT. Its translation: CASSQDSGMGDTQYF.

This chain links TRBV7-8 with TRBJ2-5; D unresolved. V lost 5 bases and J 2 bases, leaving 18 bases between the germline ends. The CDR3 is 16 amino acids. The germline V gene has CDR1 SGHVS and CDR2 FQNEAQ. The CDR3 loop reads CASSPNGAGKQETQYF. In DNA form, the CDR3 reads TGTGCCAGCAGCCCGAACGGCGCAGGAAAACAAGAGACCCAGTACTTC.

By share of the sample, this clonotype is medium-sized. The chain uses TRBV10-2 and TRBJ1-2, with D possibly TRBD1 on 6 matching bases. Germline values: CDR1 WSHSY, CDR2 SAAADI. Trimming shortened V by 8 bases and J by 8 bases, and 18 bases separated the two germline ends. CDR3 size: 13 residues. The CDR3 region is CASRGGILDGYTF. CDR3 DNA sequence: TGCGCCAGCCGTGGGGGCATCTTGGACGGCTACACCTTC.

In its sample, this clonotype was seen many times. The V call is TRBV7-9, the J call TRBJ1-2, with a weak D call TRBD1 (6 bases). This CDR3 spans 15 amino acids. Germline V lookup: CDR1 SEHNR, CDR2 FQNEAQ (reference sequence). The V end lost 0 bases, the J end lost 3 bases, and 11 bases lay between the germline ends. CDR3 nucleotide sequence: TGTGCCAGCAGCTTAGCTGCGGGGGCCTACTATGGCTACACCTTC. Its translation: CASSLAAGAYYGYTF. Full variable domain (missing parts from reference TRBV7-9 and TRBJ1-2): DTGVSQNPRHKITKRGQNVTFRCDPISEHNRLYWYRQTLGQGPEFLTYFQNEAQLEKSRLLSDRFSAERPKGSFSTLEIQRTEQGDSAMYLCASSLAAGAYYGYTFGSGTRLTVV.

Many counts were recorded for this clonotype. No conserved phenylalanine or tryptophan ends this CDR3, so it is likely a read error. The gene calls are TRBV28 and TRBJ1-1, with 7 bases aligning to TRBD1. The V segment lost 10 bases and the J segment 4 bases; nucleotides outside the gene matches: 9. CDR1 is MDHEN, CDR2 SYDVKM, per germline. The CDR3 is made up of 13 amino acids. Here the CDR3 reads CAIKTGTVTEAFL. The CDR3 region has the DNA TGTGCCATCAAAACCGGGACAGTCACTGAAGCTTTCCTT.

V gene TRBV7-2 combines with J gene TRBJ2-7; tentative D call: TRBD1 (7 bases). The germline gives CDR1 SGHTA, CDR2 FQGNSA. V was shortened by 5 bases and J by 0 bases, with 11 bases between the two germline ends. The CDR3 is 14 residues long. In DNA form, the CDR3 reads TGTGCCAGCAGCCCGGGGGACAGCTCCTACGAGCAGTACTTC. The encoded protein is CASSPGDSSYEQYF.

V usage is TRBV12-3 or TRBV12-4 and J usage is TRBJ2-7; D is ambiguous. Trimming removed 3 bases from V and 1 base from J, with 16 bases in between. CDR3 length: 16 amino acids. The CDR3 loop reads CASSFFSTQHSYEQYF. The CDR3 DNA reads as TGTGCCAGCAGTTTTTTTTCCACACAGCATTCCTACGAGCAGTACTTC.

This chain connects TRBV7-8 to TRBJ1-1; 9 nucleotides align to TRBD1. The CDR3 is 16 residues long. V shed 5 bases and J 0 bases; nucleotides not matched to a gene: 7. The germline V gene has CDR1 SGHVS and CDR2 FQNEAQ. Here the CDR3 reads CASSPGTGTLNTEAFF. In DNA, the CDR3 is TGTGCCAGCAGCCCCGGGACAGGGACCCTGAACACTGAAGCTTTCTTT.

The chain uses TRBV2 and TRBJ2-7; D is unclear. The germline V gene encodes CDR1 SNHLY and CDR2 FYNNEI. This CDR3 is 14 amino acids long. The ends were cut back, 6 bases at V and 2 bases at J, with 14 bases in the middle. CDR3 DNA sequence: TGTGCCAGCAGGAAGGGATGGTACCCCTACGAGCAGTACTTC. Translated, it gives CASRKGWYPYEQYF.

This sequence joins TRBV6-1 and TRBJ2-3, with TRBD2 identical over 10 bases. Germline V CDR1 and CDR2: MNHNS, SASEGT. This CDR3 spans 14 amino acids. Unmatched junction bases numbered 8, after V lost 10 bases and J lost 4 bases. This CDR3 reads CATGPSGGADTQYF. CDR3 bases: TGTGCCACGGGTCCTAGCGGGGGTGCAGATACGCAGTATTTT.

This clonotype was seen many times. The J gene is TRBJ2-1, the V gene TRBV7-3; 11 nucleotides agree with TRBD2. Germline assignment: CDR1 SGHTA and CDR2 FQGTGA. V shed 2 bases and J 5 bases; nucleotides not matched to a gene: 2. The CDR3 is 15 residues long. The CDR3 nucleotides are TGTGCCAGCAGCTTACTAGCGGGGGGAAACAATGAGCAGTTCTTC. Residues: CASSLLAGGNNEQFF.

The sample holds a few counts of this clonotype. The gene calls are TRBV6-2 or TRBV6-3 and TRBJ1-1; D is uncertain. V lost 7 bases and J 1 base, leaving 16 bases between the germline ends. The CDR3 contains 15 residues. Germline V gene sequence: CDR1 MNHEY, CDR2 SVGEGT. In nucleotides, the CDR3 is TGTGCCAGCACCATATTGGGAGTGGGGAACACTGAAGCTTTCTTT. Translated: CASTILGVGNTEAFF.

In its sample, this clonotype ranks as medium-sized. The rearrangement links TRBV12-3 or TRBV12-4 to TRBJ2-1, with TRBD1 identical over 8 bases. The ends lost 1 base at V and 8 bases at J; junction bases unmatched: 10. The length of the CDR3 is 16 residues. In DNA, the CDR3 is TGTGCCAGCAGTTTAGGCCGACAGGGGAGGTCCGATGAGCAGTTCTTC. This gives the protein CASSLGRQGRSDEQFF.

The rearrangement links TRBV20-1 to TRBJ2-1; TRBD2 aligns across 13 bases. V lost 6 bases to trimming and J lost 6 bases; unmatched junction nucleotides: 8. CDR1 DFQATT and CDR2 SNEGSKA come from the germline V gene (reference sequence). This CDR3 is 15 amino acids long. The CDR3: CSAWKGLAGSNEQFF. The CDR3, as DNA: TGCAGTGCCTGGAAGGGACTAGCGGGGTCCAATGAGCAGTTCTTC.

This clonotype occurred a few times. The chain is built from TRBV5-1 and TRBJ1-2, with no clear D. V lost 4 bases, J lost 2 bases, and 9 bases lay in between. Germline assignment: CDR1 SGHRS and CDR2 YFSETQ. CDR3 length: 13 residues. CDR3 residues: CASSQSENYGYTF. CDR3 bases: TGCGCCAGCAGCCAGTCAGAAAACTATGGCTACACCTTC.

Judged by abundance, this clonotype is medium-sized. CDR3 region: CASNWRNTEAFF. CDR3 coding DNA: TGTGCCAGTAACTGGAGGAACACTGAAGCTTTCTTT. This chain links TRBV5-6 with TRBJ1-1, with no clear D. This CDR3 comprises 12 residues. Germline V gene sequence: CDR1 SGHDT, CDR2 YYEEEE. V shed 8 bases and J shed 1 base, with 9 bases lying between them.

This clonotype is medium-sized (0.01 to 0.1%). The CDR3 DNA is TGTGCCAGTAGTGGGACAGGGAATCAGCCCCAGCATTTT. Its protein product is CASSGTGNQPQHF. The V and J genes are TRBV19 and TRBJ1-5; 9 bases align to TRBD1. V gave up 5 bases and J gave up 4 bases; unmatched junction bases: 0. Germline loops: CDR1 LNHDA, CDR2 SQIVND (reference sequence). The CDR3 has 13 amino acids.